One TCR beta chain is described in this entry. CDR1 is SGHRS, CDR2 YFSETQ, per germline. The CDR3 totals 15 residues. The V end was cut by 3 bases, the J end by 0 bases, with 10 bases between. These data come from a study of OX40 agonist ivuxolimab in advanced cancers. The repertoire was sequenced with immunoSEQ multiplex PCR; TCRdb's copy has only in-frame clones and lacks some. This table has roughly 63,000 clones, about 88% appearing once. The J gene is TRBJ2-1, the V gene TRBV5-1; D remains unclear. The clonotype originates from an adult with an advanced solid tumor such as melanoma, head and neck, liver or kidney cancer. Source: CD4+ or CD8+ T cells sorted from blood, taken in a trial of the OX40 agonist ivuxolimab. CDR3 in DNA: TGCGCCAGCAGCTCACTGGGTAGCTCCTACAATGAGCAGTTCTTC. It encodes CASSSLGSSYNEQFF.